This T cell receptor beta chain was captured by sequencing in a study of spatial heterogeneity in lung cancer. This clonotype was counted ten times or more. This CDR3 is 16 amino acids long. V dropped 1 base and J dropped 2; count of bases not matched to a gene: 3. Germline V gene data show CDR1 as SGHVS and CDR2 as FQNEAQ. Time point noted: sample taken at primary tumor resection. TCRdb itself ran the 5' RACE reads through MiXCR, one entry per CDR3 protein. The table shows some 20,000 distinct CDR3 sequences, with roughly 3% occurring only once. V usage is TRBV7-8 and J usage is TRBJ1-5; TRBD1 aligns across 9 bases. The sample in question was PBMCs, obtained at surgery. This clonotype was obtained from a female donor with early-stage non-small cell lung cancer. The CDR3 sequence is CASSLGWTGGNQPQHF. The CDR3 DNA follows: TGTGCCAGCAGCTTAGGATGGACAGGGGGCAATCAGCCCCAGCATTTT.